Following are 5 T cell receptor beta chains from one sample sequenced in a study of radiotherapy plus CTLA-4 blockade in lung cancer. Profiling relied on immunoSEQ multiplex PCR, and the TCRdb table lists in-frame clones only, not all of them. This sample has about 31,000 clones, with over 60% found just once. This specimen was peripheral blood, taken from a patient treated with radiotherapy plus ipilimumab. The receptors were gathered from a human donor with non-small cell lung cancer whose response to radiotherapy plus ipilimumab could not be evaluated.

V is TRBV18 and J is TRBJ2-7, with D maybe TRBD1 (6 bases). The V end was cut by 9 bases, the J end by 5 bases, with 14 bases between. CDR1 is KGHSH and CDR2 is LQKENI in the germline V gene. CDR3 length: 12 amino acids. The CDR3 reads CASSQGKDEQYF. The CDR3 nucleotides read TGTGCCAGTTCCCAGGGGAAGGACGAGCAGTACTTC. The full variable domain, rest sourced from reference TRBV18 and TRBJ2-7, is NAGVMQNPRHLVRRRGQEARLRCSPMKGHSHVYWYRQLPEEGLKFMVYLQKENIIDESGMPKERFSAEFPKEGPSILRIQQVVRGDSAAYFCASSQGKDEQYFGPGTRLTVT.

This clone was observed a single time. This rearrangement joins TRBV9 to TRBJ1-1; 7 positions agree with TRBD1. The CDR3 covers 17 residues. CDR1 is SGDLS and CDR2 is YYNGEE in the germline V gene. J gave up 4 bases and V 0 bases, and 12 bases lay outside the gene matches. The CDR3 nucleotides are TGTGCCAGCAGCGTAGCTACGGGGGGGGCAGGGGGCACTGAAGCTTTCTTT. As protein: CASSVATGGAGGTEAFF.

This rearrangement joins TRBV9 to TRBJ1-2, with a possible D match to TRBD1 (6 bases). V dropped 3 bases and J dropped 4 bases, with 22 bases sitting between them. From germline, CDR1 is SGDLS and CDR2 YYNGEE. This CDR3 comprises 17 residues. In DNA, the CDR3 is TGTGCCAGCAGCGCCGGGGCCTTACAGGGCGTAGGCTATGGCTACACCTTC. Amino acid sequence: CASSAGALQGVGYGYTF.

The chain is built from TRBV7-8 and TRBJ1-2, with 10 bases aligning to TRBD1. The CDR3 is made up of 14 amino acids. V dropped 5 bases and J dropped 8; count of bases not matched to a gene: 8. The V gene's germline CDR1 is SGHVS and CDR2 FQNEAQ. DNA of the CDR3: TGTGCCAGCAGCACCCGGGACAGGGGAAACGGCTACACCTTC. The encoded protein is CASSTRDRGNGYTF.

This clone has a handful of counts. J is TRBJ2-1 and V is TRBV5-4, with 8 bases aligning to TRBD2. CDR1 and CDR2 (germline): SGHNT, YYREEE (reference sequence). The CDR3 runs 16 residues. The V and J ends lost 0 bases and 4 bases, in that order; junction bases with no gene match: 6. The CDR3 nucleotides are TGTGCCAGCAGCTTGGTGACGGTAGCGGGATACAATGAGCAGTTCTTC. It is translated as CASSLVTVAGYNEQFF.